These 18 T cell receptor beta chains were all obtained from the same sample, sequenced in a study of cytomegalovirus exposure and HLA in healthy donors. Here immunoSEQ multiplex PCR was the method, and the copy in TCRdb shows in-frame clones only, minus some. The repertoire holds 95,000 to 150,000 clones, around 95% seen once, with approximately 1.5% in the top ten. Material for sequencing was PBMCs. Source of these receptors: a man aged 18 to 35 in good health and CMV-seronegative.

This clone has just a few counts. The chain combines TRBV4-3 with TRBJ2-2, with a possible D match to TRBD2 (5 bases). CDR3 length: 13 amino acids. The germline V gene has CDR1 LGHNA and CDR2 YSLEER. Trimming removed 8 bases from V and 5 bases from J, with 12 bases in between. Written as DNA, the CDR3 is TGCGCCAGCTCTGGGAGTTTTACCGGGGAGCTGTTTTTT. Protein product: CASSGSFTGELFF.

This chain joins TRBV5-1 and TRBJ2-2; 7 nucleotides line up with TRBD1. The CDR3 runs 16 residues. Germline trimming cut 4 bases from V and 0 bases from J; bases unmatched to any gene: 6. In germline, CDR1 is SGHRS, CDR2 YFSETQ. The DNA for the CDR3 is TGCGCCAGCAGCGTGACAGGGCACACGAACACCGGGGAGCTGTTTTTT. Translating gives CASSVTGHTNTGELFF.

This chain connects TRBV7-8 to TRBJ2-3, with unresolved D. The CDR3 has 17 amino acids. V was clipped by 0 bases and J by 2 bases, with 15 bases between them. Germline V gene lookup returns CDR1 SGHVS and CDR2 FQNEAQ. The CDR3 protein is CASSLAFLWSDTDTQYF. The CDR3 DNA is TGTGCCAGCAGCTTAGCCTTCTTATGGTCAGACACAGATACGCAGTATTTT. The full variable domain, with the rest looked up from reference TRBV7-8 and TRBJ2-3, is GAGVSQSPRYKVAKRGQDVALRCDPISGHVSLFWYQQALGQGPEFLTYFQNEAQLDKSGLPSDRFFAERPEGSVSTLKIQRTQQEDSAVYLCASSLAFLWSDTDTQYFGPGTRLTVL.

V usage is TRBV7-3 and J usage is TRBJ1-4, with D maybe TRBD1 (6 bases). The germline V and J ends were trimmed by 5 bases and 5 bases, with 12 bases remaining between them. There are 14 residues in the CDR3. The germline V gene encodes CDR1 SGHTA and CDR2 FQGTGA. The CDR3 sequence is CASSPTGPNEKLFF. CDR3 DNA sequence: TGTGCCAGCAGCCCCACAGGGCCGAATGAAAAACTGTTTTTT.

The CDR3 bases are TGTGCCAGCACCCCAAACCCCAAGATACGGGGCTACGAGCAGTACTTC. Amino acid sequence: CASTPNPKIRGYEQYF. The chain combines TRBV11-1 with TRBJ2-7; maybe TRBD2 (5 bases). The germline CDR1 and CDR2 sequences are SGHAT and FQDESV (reference sequence). The CDR3 covers 16 residues. Trimming cost V 7 bases and J 3 bases, with 22 bases left between them.

CDR3 protein: CASSLVPGLAYNEQFF. The CDR3 coding sequence is TGTGCCAGCAGCTTAGTACCGGGACTAGCGTACAATGAGCAGTTCTTC. This chain uses TRBV7-2 with TRBJ2-1, with 10 bases identical to TRBD2. From germline, CDR1 is SGHTA and CDR2 FQGNSA. With V trimmed by 1 base and J by 4 bases, 4 bases remained unmatched. The CDR3 covers 16 residues. Combining the CDR3 with reference TRBV7-2 and TRBJ2-1 gives the whole variable domain GAGVSQSPSNKVTEKGKDVELRCDPISGHTALYWYRQSLGQGLEFLIYFQGNSAPDKSGLPSDRFSAERTGGSVSTLTIQRTQQEDSAVYLCASSLVPGLAYNEQFFGPGTRLTVL.

In nucleotides, the CDR3 is TGTGCCAGAAGCTTCTCCAGGGGGCATCAGCCCCAGCATTTT. Translating it yields CARSFSRGHQPQHF. The genes are TRBV5-3 and TRBJ1-5, with 8 bases matching TRBD1. TRBV5-3 is annotated as an ORF whose role is uncertain. The CDR3 has 14 residues. With V trimmed by 2 bases and J by 5 bases, 3 bases remained unmatched.

The rearrangement links TRBV19 to TRBJ2-5, with 7 bases that match TRBD2. With V trimmed by 7 bases and J by 5 bases, 16 bases remained unmatched. Germline V gene lookup returns CDR1 LNHDA and CDR2 SQIVND (reference sequence). The CDR3 is 16 amino acids. As DNA, the CDR3 is TGTGCCAGTACCCCGGCTCGGGCGGGAGTGGGGGAGACCCAGTACTTC. This sequence encodes CASTPARAGVGETQYF.

The CDR3 DNA follows: TGTGCCAGCAGCTTAGGACTAGCGGGAGGGGGTGAGCAGTTCTTC. This sequence encodes CASSLGLAGGGEQFF. The chain is built from TRBV7-9 and TRBJ2-1; 14 nucleotides align to TRBD2. In germline, CDR1 is SEHNR, CDR2 FQNEAQ (reference sequence). The V segment lost 1 base and the J segment 9 bases; nucleotides outside the gene matches: 2. There are 15 residues in the CDR3.

The V gene is TRBV19, the J gene TRBJ1-1; a weak D match, TRBD1 (6 bases). The CDR3 spans 15 residues. The V end was cut by 5 bases, the J end by 1 base, with 14 bases between. Per the germline V gene, CDR1 is LNHDA and CDR2 is SQIVND (reference sequence). In DNA form, the CDR3 reads TGTGCCAGTAGTCCCAGACAGGAGAGGAACACTGAAGCTTTCTTT. Residues: CASSPRQERNTEAFF.

The chain employs TRBV27 and TRBJ1-2, with D possibly TRBD1 on 6 matching bases. Germline-derived CDR1 and CDR2 are MNHEY and SMNVEV (reference sequence). Trimming left V 8 bases short and J 0 bases short, with 10 bases between. The CDR3 contains 13 residues. This CDR3 reads CASQGISNYGYTF. As DNA, the CDR3 is TGTGCCAGCCAGGGGATCTCTAACTATGGCTACACCTTC.

This clone appeared a single time. The chain carries TRBV28 and TRBJ2-1; 9 positions agree with TRBD2. The CDR3 runs to 14 residues. V lost 3 bases, J lost 9 bases, and 6 bases stayed unmatched. Germline V lookup: CDR1 MDHEN, CDR2 SYDVKM. CDR3 sequence: CASSFSSGSAEQFF. The CDR3 DNA reads as TGTGCCAGCAGTTTCAGTAGCGGGAGTGCTGAGCAGTTCTTC.

This chain links TRBV30 with TRBJ1-1, with 7 bases matching TRBD1. The J segment lost 1 base and the V segment lost 4 bases, leaving 12 bases of the junction unmatched. The CDR3 loop spans 16 amino acids. Germline CDR1 GTSNPN, CDR2 SVGIG (reference sequence). The CDR3 loop reads CAWMYRGDRENTEAFF. In DNA form, the CDR3 reads TGTGCCTGGATGTACAGGGGAGATAGAGAGAACACTGAAGCTTTCTTT.

The chain joins TRBV6-6 to TRBJ2-5; possible D gene TRBD2, 5 bases. The V and J ends lost 0 bases and 7 bases respectively, with 12 bases between them. The CDR3 sequence is 14 residues long. Germline-derived CDR1 and CDR2 are MNHNY and SVGAGI (reference sequence). The CDR3 nucleotides are TGTGCCAGCAGTTACTCTGGGAGATTCGGGACCCAGTACTTC. This codes for CASSYSGRFGTQYF.

CDR3 residues: CASSPGGNTVDEQFF. The CDR3 DNA reads TGTGCCAGCAGCCCCGGCGGAAATACTGTAGATGAGCAGTTCTTC. The chain recombines TRBV28 with TRBJ2-1; D not resolved. V lost 6 bases to trimming and J lost 8 bases, with 20 bases between them. CDR3 length equals 15 residues. The germline gives CDR1 MDHEN, CDR2 SYDVKM.

The gene calls are TRBV11-2 and TRBJ1-1, with unresolved D. CDR1 SGHAT and CDR2 FQNNGV come from the germline V gene. CDR3 size: 14 residues. The V end was cut by 7 bases, the J end by 7 bases, with 19 bases between. As DNA, the CDR3 is TGTGCCAGCAAGCTGGACTTAAACCACCTTGAAGCTTTCTTT. Translation gives CASKLDLNHLEAFF.

The chain joins TRBV9 to TRBJ2-1, with a possible D match to TRBD1 (6 bases). Trimming took off 3 bases at V and 1 base at J, with 8 bases between the two ends. The CDR3 consists of 14 residues. Per the germline V gene, CDR1 is SGDLS and CDR2 is YYNGEE. The CDR3 nucleotides are TGTGCCAGCAGCGGTGGGACATCCTACAATGAGCAGTTCTTC. Its translation: CASSGGTSYNEQFF.

The chain joins TRBV25-1 to TRBJ1-4, with TRBD1 matching 8 bases. Germline trimming cut 1 base from V and 7 bases from J; bases unmatched to any gene: 5. Germline CDR1 reads MGHDK; CDR2 reads SYGVNS. This CDR3 has 15 residues. CDR3 nucleotide sequence: TGTGCCAGCAGTGAATTGGACAGGGTACCTGAAAAACTGTTTTTT. This encodes CASSELDRVPEKLFF.